The present T cell receptor beta chain was sequenced within a study of human T cells and chemical hapten exposure. Whole-study results and caveats: PT1 expanded TCR counts and patch test score correlated positively.

In this sample, this clonotype turned up many times. The antigen is not known. V lost 7 bases, J lost 1 base, and 3 bases lay in between. The CDR3 sequence is 11 residues long. Germline V gene sequence: CDR1 SEHNR, CDR2 FQNEAQ (reference sequence). TCRdb independently ran MiXCR on the RACE reads; one entry per CDR3 protein. The table lists some 71,000 distinct CDR3 sequences, 10% of them singletons. Indicated time point: patch test 2, 6 weeks after DPC sensitization. Treatment indicated: therapeutic diphenylcyclopropenone sensitization with weekly scalp DPC. The starting material was whole blood, obtained in connection with sensitization to the hapten diphenylcyclopropenone (DPC). V gene TRBV7-9 combines with J gene TRBJ2-3; D call uncertain. This clonotype was sampled from a woman aged 45-65 years with alopecia areata. Some clones in this sample may be carry-over from other donors' samples. CDR3 DNA sequence: TGTGCCAGCATCGGCACAGATACGCAGTATTTT. It codes for CASIGTDTQYF.